These T cell receptor beta chains were read from a single sample in a study of CD8 T cells in ankylosing spondylitis. TCRdb reprocessed the 5' RACE reads with MiXCR, giving one entry per CDR3 protein. The table shows 300,000 to 400,000 distinct CDR3 sequences, with approximately 20% occurring only once. The sample consisted of blood, either unsorted or a sorted T cell fraction (not recorded which). The receptor source for this set is a male donor with ankylosing spondylitis. The CDR3 runs from the conserved cysteine through the conserved F or W. D genes are given only for firm matches. Clone size is given for some rows only: seen once, a few or many times, or a class if the clone is expanded.

clone_size | d_call | j_call | v_call | cdr3_nt | cdr3_aa
. | . | TRBJ2-2 | TRBV11-2 | TGTGCCAGCAGCCCCGCCTGGGCTCCCACCGGGGAGCTGTTTTTT | CASSPAWAPTGELFF
many | . | TRBJ2-7 | TRBV20-1 | TGCAGTGCTGGCTCCTACGAGCAGTACTTC | CSAGSYEQYF
. | . | TRBJ2-2 | TRBV19 | TGTGCCAGCCGGGGGGCTCCGGGACTACTCCTCACCGGGGAGCTGTTTTTT | CASRGAPGLLLTGELFF
. | . | TRBJ2-3 | TRBV11-2 | TGTGCCAGCAGCTTAGAGTTACGATTTGCGCAGTATTTT | CASSLELRFAQYF
few | . | TRBJ2-1 | TRBV3-1 | TGTGCCAGCAGCCCTTACAGGATAGGTGAGCAGTTCTTC | CASSPYRIGEQFF
few | TRBD1 | TRBJ1-1 | TRBV6-1 | TGTGCCAGCGGGCATAACAGGGGGCGAGAAGCTTTCTTT | CASGHNRGREAFF
few | . | TRBJ2-7 | TRBV7-2 | TGTGCCAGCAGCTTAGTAGGTCTGGCGAACGAGCAGTACTTC | CASSLVGLANEQYF
. | TRBD1 | TRBJ2-3 | TRBV5-6 | TGTGCCAGCAGCTACGGACAGGGGGGCACAGATACGCAGTATTTT | CASSYGQGGTDTQYF
. | TRBD1 | TRBJ1-1 | TRBV20-1 | TGCAGTGCCACTTACAGGGGGCCTAACACTGAAGCTTTCTTT | CSATYRGPNTEAFF
many | TRBD2 | TRBJ2-1 | TRBV7-2 | TGTGCCAGCAGCAAACGACTAGCGGGGGGGATCTACAATGAGCAGTTCTTC | CASSKRLAGGIYNEQFF
few | TRBD2 | TRBJ2-1 | TRBV4-3 | TGCGCCAGCAGCCAAGATTTGGCGGGAGTCCACTACAATGAGCAGTTCTTC | CASSQDLAGVHYNEQFF
. | TRBD2 | TRBJ2-1 | TRBV10-1 | TGCGCCAGCAGTGAGTCCCTAGCGGGGATCTCCTACAATGAGCAGTTCTTC | CASSESLAGISYNEQFF
. | . | TRBJ2-2 | TRBV9 | TGTGCCAGTGGGGTCGAAAGAGGGGAGCTGTTTTTT | CASGVERGELFF
. | . | TRBJ1-6 | TRBV7-9 | TGTGCCAGCAGCAGTGGGGCTGTTTCACCCCTCCACTTT | CASSSGAVSPLHF
. | . | TRBJ2-3 | TRBV28 | TGTGCCAGCAGTTACTTTCTTCCAGATACGCAGTATTTT | CASSYFLPDTQYF
few | TRBD1 | TRBJ2-7 | TRBV7-2 | TGTGCCAGCAGCTTAGACGGGACAGGGGCCTACGAGCAGTACTTC | CASSLDGTGAYEQYF
few | . | TRBJ2-2 | TRBV29-1 | TGCAGCGTTGAAGGCCTGCCCGGGGAGCTGTTTTTT | CSVEGLPGELFF
few | . | TRBJ1-2 | TRBV12-3/TRBV12-4 | TGTGCCAGCAACCCTCTCCTGACCAGTGGCTACACCTTC | CASNPLLTSGYTF
. | . | TRBJ2-3 | TRBV19 | TGTGCCAGTAGTGGACTTCCAGGGGTTTCCGACACAGATACGCAGTATTTT | CASSGLPGVSDTDTQYF
few | . | TRBJ2-4 | TRBV27 | TGTGCCAGCAGTTTACATGGTACGAACATTCAGTACTTC | CASSLHGTNIQYF
. | . | TRBJ1-3 | TRBV3-1 | TGTGCCAGCAGCCAAGTTTCCCACGCTGGAAACACCATATATTTT | CASSQVSHAGNTIYF
. | . | TRBJ2-5 | TRBV6-1 | TGTGCCAGCAGTGAAGCTGAGACCCAGTACTTC | CASSEAETQYF
many | . | TRBJ2-1 | TRBV28 | TGTGCCAGCAGCCGGCGGGATGAGCAGTTCTTC | CASSRRDEQFF
few | TRBD2 | TRBJ2-2 | TRBV7-8 | TGTGCCAGCAGCTTGCGGGAGGGTAGTACCGGGGAGCTGTTTTTT | CASSLREGSTGELFF
. | . | TRBJ2-7 | TRBV12-5 | TGTGCTAGTCCCCACAGGTTCTACGAGCAGTACTTC | CASPHRFYEQYF
. | TRBD2 | TRBJ2-7 | TRBV11-2 | TGTGCCAGCAGTTCCAGAGGGACTAGCGGGGACTACGAGCAGTACTTC | CASSSRGTSGDYEQYF
. | TRBD2 | TRBJ2-7 | TRBV28 | TGTGCCAGCAGTGCCCCGGGACTAGCGCATTCCGAGCAGTACTTC | CASSAPGLAHSEQYF
. | TRBD1 | TRBJ2-2 | TRBV10-3 | TGTGCCATCAGTGAGGGAATACAGGGGGTTGGCGCCGGGGAGCTGTTTTTT | CAISEGIQGVGAGELFF
. | . | TRBJ2-1 | TRBV7-9 | TGTGCCAGCAGCGAAGAAGGGGGGTCAAGCTCCTACAATGAGCAGTTCTTC | CASSEEGGSSSYNEQFF
. | TRBD2 | TRBJ2-7 | TRBV27 | TGTGCCAGCAGTCCCCGGACTAGCGTGGACTACGAGCAGTACTTC | CASSPRTSVDYEQYF
. | . | TRBJ2-7 | TRBV5-6 | TGTGCCAGCAGCAAACCCTGGGGTGGGGTCTACGAGCAGTACTTC | CASSKPWGGVYEQYF
. | TRBD2 | TRBJ2-7 | TRBV4-1 | TGCGCCAGCAGCCAAGATTGGCTGACTAGCGGTCGTAGCGAGCAGTACTTC | CASSQDWLTSGRSEQYF
. | . | TRBJ1-3 | TRBV10-3 | TGTGCCATCGGAGTCTCTGGAAACACCATATATTTT | CAIGVSGNTIYF
few | . | TRBJ2-5 | TRBV3-1 | TGTGCCAGCAGGTTGGGCGGCCAAGAGACCCAGTACTTC | CASRLGGQETQYF
. | . | TRBJ2-4 | TRBV28 | TGTGCCAGCAGTTCCCCTAAAAACATTCAGTACTTC | CASSSPKNIQYF
few | . | TRBJ1-5 | TRBV5-6 | TGTGCCAGCAGCCAAATGGCTGCGAGGTTTTATCAGCCCCAGCATTTT | CASSQMAARFYQPQHF
many | . | TRBJ2-4 | TRBV29-1 | TGCAGCGTTGAAATAGTCGGCAAAAACATTCAGTACTTC | CSVEIVGKNIQYF
. | TRBD2 | TRBJ2-7 | TRBV5-1 | TGCGCCAGCAGCTTGGCGGGACTAGCGGGAGGCGAGCAGTACTTC | CASSLAGLAGGEQYF
. | . | TRBJ1-6 | TRBV7-2 | TGTGCCAGCAGCTTGGGGGTCTATAATTCACCCCTCCACTTT | CASSLGVYNSPLHF
few | TRBD2 | TRBJ2-1 | TRBV12-3/TRBV12-4 | TGTGCCAGCAGTTCGGGACTAGCGGGAGGCGTTGAGCAGTTCTTC | CASSSGLAGGVEQFF
few | TRBD1 | TRBJ1-2 | TRBV27 | TGTGCCAGCAGTTTACGGGACAGGGATGGCTACACCTTC | CASSLRDRDGYTF
. | . | TRBJ2-4 | TRBV2 | TGTGCCAGCAGATGGGGTTTCAAAAACATTCAGTACTTC | CASRWGFKNIQYF
few | TRBD1 | TRBJ2-3 | TRBV11-1 | TGTGCCAGCAGCTTTGAGCGAGGGGGCCCAGTTACGCAGTATTTT | CASSFERGGPVTQYF
few | TRBD2 | TRBJ2-1 | TRBV5-6 | TGTGCCAGCAGCTTGCTCAGCGGGAGCTCCTACAATGAGCAGTTCTTC | CASSLLSGSSYNEQFF
few | . | TRBJ2-5 | TRBV20-1 | TGCAGTGCTGGCGGGGCAGATGCGGAGACCCAGTACTTC | CSAGGADAETQYF
. | . | TRBJ2-5 | TRBV20-1 | TGCAGTGCTAGAATGGCGAGGGGACAAGAGACCCAGTACTTC | CSARMARGQETQYF